The 2 T cell receptor beta chains in this list originate from one sample, sequenced in a study of blood T cell repertoires in COVID-19. Profiling relied on immunoSEQ multiplex PCR, and the TCRdb table lists in-frame clones only, not all of them. Of 200,000 to 250,000 clones listed, roughly 75% are singletons. The sample was peripheral blood. The receptors originated from a woman in her 70s with acute or convalescent COVID-19.

The chain employs TRBV19 and TRBJ1-4; TRBD1 matches 9 bases. The CDR3 is made up of 13 amino acids. V gave up 6 bases and J gave up 8 bases; unmatched junction bases: 4. CDR1 is LNHDA and CDR2 is SQIVND in the germline V gene (reference sequence). The CDR3 DNA reads TGTGCCAGTAGCAACAGGGGGCGAGAAAAACTGTTTTTT. Translating gives CASSNRGREKLFF.

For this clone: One junction end disagrees with the germline gene, perhaps due to a read error. This sequence joins TRBV7-2 and TRBJ1-1; D is unclear. The CDR3 totals 11 residues. From germline, CDR1 is SGHTA and CDR2 FQGNSA. The CDR3 sequence is CASSVVGQQIF. CDR3 bases: TGTGCCAGCAGCGTCGTGGGCCAGCAAATCTTT.